This section outlines one T cell receptor (beta chain) sequence together with its context. V was shortened by 5 bases and J by 2 bases, with 11 bases between the two germline ends. The CDR3 extends over 14 amino acids. From germline, CDR1 is SNHLY and CDR2 FYNNEI. This sample stems from a study of blood T cell repertoires in COVID-19. Study as a whole: T cells, B-cell-depleted T cells, or PBMCs provided the cDNA or gDNA that served as material.

As originally analysed: Researchers report that nucleated cell counts were estimated from reference gene primer amplification. Using immunoSEQ multiplex PCR, the repertoire was profiled, and TCRdb retains in-frame clones only, with some absent. The D gene and trimming were derived from the DNA, and the V and J assignments and clone size from that table. The sample lists 150,000 to 200,000 clones, about 88% occurring once. V is TRBV2 and J is TRBJ2-3; no firm D call. What was sequenced was peripheral blood. This TCR came from a man in his forties with active or convalescent COVID-19. The DNA of the CDR3 is TGTGCCAGCAGTAAGCACCAACCCACAGATACGCAGTATTTT. It yields the protein CASSKHQPTDTQYF.